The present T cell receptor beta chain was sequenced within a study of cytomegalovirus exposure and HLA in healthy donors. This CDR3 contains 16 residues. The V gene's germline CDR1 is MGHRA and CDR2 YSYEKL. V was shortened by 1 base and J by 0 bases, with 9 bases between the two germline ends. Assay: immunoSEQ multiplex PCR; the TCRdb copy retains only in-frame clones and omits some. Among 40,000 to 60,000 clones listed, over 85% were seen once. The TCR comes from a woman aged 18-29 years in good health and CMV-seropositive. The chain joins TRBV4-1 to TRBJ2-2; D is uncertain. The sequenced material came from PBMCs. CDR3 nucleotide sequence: TGCGCCAGCAGCCAAGGGGCTCCTCCGAACACCGGGGAGCTGTTTTTT. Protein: CASSQGAPPNTGELFF.